This T cell receptor (beta chain) was profiled in a study of cytomegalovirus exposure and HLA in healthy donors. Study-wide results and caveats: Reportedly, diagnosis of cytomegalovirus status by the classifier showed high specificity and sensitivity. There were some public TCRs occurring in many donors, but most TCR sequences were rare.

Per germline, CDR1 LNHNV and CDR2 YYDKDF (reference sequence). The trim removed 3 bases at V and 1 base at J, leaving 2 bases unmatched. The CDR3 consists of 14 residues. A note on this clone: Its antigen remains unknown.

In the PCR, 60 Vbeta and 13 Jbeta primers were used. Clones were read by immunoSEQ multiplex PCR, and TCRdb kept only the in-frame ones, dropping some. The sample lists approximately 100,000 clones; about 80% were seen once. The chain carries TRBV15 and TRBJ2-5; 7 positions match TRBD1. The clonotype originates from a female donor in good health and CMV-seropositive. Sequencing was carried out using PBMCs. CDR3 sequence reads: CATSSNRGQETQYF. DNA for the CDR3: TGTGCCACCAGCAGTAACAGGGGCCAAGAGACCCAGTACTTC.